These 9 T cell receptor beta chains came from one sample sequenced in a study of T cell changes during pregnancy in multiple sclerosis. The protocol was immunoSEQ multiplex PCR, while the TCRdb copy is restricted to in-frame clones and leaves out a portion. The sample holds fewer than 35,000 clones, over 80% seen once. The material sequenced was CD4+ T cells from peripheral blood mononuclear cells, taken in the third trimester of pregnancy. These receptors all come from a female donor in good health, enrolled as a control in a pregnancy study.

This sequence joins TRBV19 and TRBJ1-1, with a tentative D call TRBD1 (5 bases). The germline V and J ends were trimmed by 5 bases and 3 bases, with 10 bases remaining between them. The CDR3 sequence is 13 residues long. Germline V gene data show CDR1 as LNHDA and CDR2 as SQIVND (reference sequence). The CDR3 DNA is TGTGCCAGTAGTCCTCAGGGTCACACTGAAGCTTTCTTT. Amino acids: CASSPQGHTEAFF. The full variable domain, rest sourced from reference TRBV19 and TRBJ1-1, is DGGITQSPKYLFRKEGQNVTLSCEQNLNHDAMYWYRQDPGQGLRLIYYSQIVNDFQKGDIAEGYSVSREKKESFPLTVTSAQKNPTAFYLCASSPQGHTEAFFGQGTRLTVV.

V usage is TRBV27 and J usage is TRBJ1-5; 8 nucleotides line up with TRBD1. Germline values: CDR1 MNHEY, CDR2 SMNVEV (reference sequence). The CDR3 extends over 14 amino acids. V lost 2 bases and J lost 7; bases outside the gene matches: 4. The CDR3 sequence is CASSLTGGGQPQHF. CDR3 DNA sequence: TGTGCCAGCAGTTTAACAGGGGGAGGGCAGCCCCAGCATTTT.

V is TRBV5-1 and J is TRBJ2-3; 9 bases agree with TRBD1. V dropped 4 bases and J dropped 4; count of bases not matched to a gene: 4. Germline loops: CDR1 SGHRS, CDR2 YFSETQ. The CDR3 is 14 residues long. The DNA of the CDR3 is TGCGCCAGCAGCGGTACAGGGGGCTCAGATACGCAGTATTTT. This codes for CASSGTGGSDTQYF.

Only one count was recorded for this clone. The V call is TRBV7-3, the J call TRBJ2-1, with 7 bases identical to TRBD2. The CDR3 has 16 amino acids. With V trimmed by 4 bases and J by 6 bases, 12 bases remained unmatched. Germline assignment: CDR1 SGHTA and CDR2 FQGTGA. In DNA form, the CDR3 reads TGTGCCAGCAGCTCCCCAGTAAAAGCGGGAAGCAATGAGCAGTTCTTC. It yields the protein CASSSPVKAGSNEQFF.

The CDR3: CASSLPRQSADYYGYTF. In DNA form, the CDR3 reads TGTGCCAGCAGTTTACCCCGCCAGAGCGCAGACTATTATGGCTACACCTTC. The chain employs TRBV28 and TRBJ1-2, with no clear D. The CDR3 has 17 amino acids. CDR1 is MDHEN, CDR2 SYDVKM, per germline. Trimming left V 2 bases short and J 5 bases short, with 21 bases between.

This chain joins TRBV9 and TRBJ2-2; D perhaps matches TRBD2 (5 bases). The length of the CDR3 is 14 residues. Germline loops: CDR1 SGDLS, CDR2 YYNGEE. V lost 3 bases and J lost 3, with 9 bases in between. For the CDR3, the DNA is TGTGCCAGCAGCGGTAGAGCGGACACCGGGGAGCTGTTTTTT. It codes for CASSGRADTGELFF. Full variable domain (rest looked up from reference TRBV9 and TRBJ2-2): DSGVTQTPKHLITATGQRVTLRCSPRSGDLSVYWYQQSLDQGLQFLIQYYNGEERAKGNILERFSAQQFPDLHSELNLSSLELGDSALYFCASSGRADTGELFFGEGSRLTVL.

The chain has TRBV5-1 and TRBJ2-5; 9 positions agree with TRBD2. With 2 bases clipped from V and 2 bases from J, the junction kept 10 bases outside the gene matches. The germline CDR1 and CDR2 sequences are SGHRS and YFSETQ. This CDR3 comprises 17 residues. CDR3 sequence reads: CASSLSLRGGPQETQYF. Here the CDR3 DNA reads TGCGCCAGCAGCTTAAGTTTGCGGGGGGGTCCGCAAGAGACCCAGTACTTC.

The chain recombines TRBV11-2 with TRBJ2-1; a weak D match, TRBD1 (6 bases). Germline lookup yields CDR1 SGHAT and CDR2 FQNNGV. CDR3 length equals 13 residues. The V end was cut by 2 bases, the J end by 7 bases, with 9 bases between. For the CDR3, the DNA is TGTGCCAGCAGCTTACATAGGGGGAATGAGCAGTTCTTC. This codes for CASSLHRGNEQFF.

In DNA form, the CDR3 reads TGTGCCAGCAGCCAGAGCGGGGTTTACAATGAGCAGTTCTTC. This sequence encodes CASSQSGVYNEQFF. The chain uses TRBV14 and TRBJ2-1; TRBD2 agrees at 7 bases. Germline trimming cut 3 bases from V and 4 bases from J; bases unmatched to any gene: 3. This CDR3 is built from 14 residues. Germline lookup yields CDR1 SGHDN and CDR2 FVKESK.